This record looks at one T cell receptor beta chain sequence and its context. Its specificity is unknown. The data derive from a study of cytomegalovirus exposure and HLA in healthy donors. Looking at the study overall: Unique TCR beta sequences numbering about 100 million came from approximately 180 million T cells in an earlier analysis. Overall study results and limits: Among the sequence variants, a highly shared cluster was likely an artifact of sequencing. Across donors, most TCRs were seen rarely, yet some public ones were widespread. Later on, a genetic analysis was performed. It linked a missense variant in DCLRE1C with V- and J-gene trimming of TCR beta.

With 60 Vbeta and 13 Jbeta primers, the PCR was carried out. This table comes from immunoSEQ multiplex PCR, and its TCRdb copy is limited to in-frame clones, with some not included. The table lists about 200,000 clones, roughly nine tenths of them singletons. Trimming took 4 bases from V and 5 from J, leaving 12 bases between them. Germline V gene sequence: CDR1 WSHSY, CDR2 SAAADI. This CDR3 has 14 amino acids. The receptor was isolated from a boy younger than 10 in good health and CMV-seronegative. The rearrangement links TRBV10-2 to TRBJ1-5; the D gene is possibly TRBD1 (6 bases). Sequenced: PBMCs. The CDR3 region is CASSATGRDQPQHF. In DNA, the CDR3 is TGCGCCAGCAGTGCCACAGGGAGGGATCAGCCCCAGCATTTT.